This is a list of T cell receptor beta chains from one sample in a study of neurological immune-mediated disorders. In TCRdb, the 5' RACE reads were re-called with MiXCR into one record per CDR3 protein. This table has 35,000 to 45,000 distinct CDR3 sequences, 13% to 15% appearing once. Sequenced input: PBMCs. The receptors were sampled from a woman aged 45-59 years with HTLV-1-associated myelopathy (HAM/TSP). The CDR3 runs from the conserved cysteine through the conserved F or W. The D gene is left open where the match is weak. Size tells how often a clone was seen (once, few, many) or the class of an expanded clone, and some rows leave it out.

TRBJ1-1 | TRBV7-6 | TRBD1 | many | TGTGCCAGCAGCCGGGGACAGGCCGGGAACACTGAAGCTTTCTTT | CASSRGQAGNTEAFF
TRBJ1-1 | TRBV20-1 | . | many | TGCAGTGCTAGAGGAGGATCGAGTACCGAAGCTTTCTTT | CSARGGSSTEAFF
TRBJ2-1 | TRBV5-1 | TRBD1 | many | TGCGCCAGCAGTTATACTTGGGACAGGGGGGGTGGCTGGCAGTTCTTC | CASSYTWDRGGGWQFF
TRBJ2-3 | TRBV9 | . | . | TGTGCCAACAGCGTATCTGCACCAGATACGCAGTATTTT | CANSVSAPDTQYF
TRBJ2-5 | TRBV7-9 | TRBD1 | many | TGTGCCAGCAGCTCCTTCCCGACAGGGGAAGAGACCCAGTACTTC | CASSSFPTGEETQYF
TRBJ1-1 | TRBV19 | . | many | TGTGCCAGTAGAAACAAGGGCCCTGGGACTGAAGCTTTCTTT | CASRNKGPGTEAFF
TRBJ2-6 | TRBV20-1 | TRBD1 | many | TGCAGTGCTAGGCAGGGGGCAGAAGGGGCCAACGTCCTGACTTTC | CSARQGAEGANVLTF
TRBJ2-3 | TRBV7-2 | TRBD2 | many | TGTGCCACCTGGGGGACTAACACAGATACGCAGTATTTT | CATWGTNTDTQYF
TRBJ1-2 | TRBV20-1 | . | . | TGCAGTGCTAGGTCCGGGGCTGGGAATGATGGCTACACCTTC | CSARSGAGNDGYTF
TRBJ1-6 | TRBV20-1 | . | many | TGCAGTGCTAGAGATCTTTCGTCCCTCCAGGGGAGGTCACCCCTCCACTTT | CSARDLSSLQGRSPLHF
TRBJ2-3 | TRBV5-1 | . | many | TGCGCCAGCAGCTCGGGTCTTAGCACAGATACGCAGTATTTT | CASSSGLSTDTQYF
TRBJ2-7 | TRBV5-6 | . | many | TGTGCCAGCAGCTTCGCCGGAGGGGGCTACGAGCAGTACTTC | CASSFAGGGYEQYF
TRBJ2-1 | TRBV11-3 | TRBD2 | many | TGTGCCAGCAGCCGGCGGGGGGGCAGGAATGAGCAGTTCTTC | CASSRRGGRNEQFF
TRBJ1-2 | TRBV6-5 | . | many | TGTGCCAGCAGTTACTCGTTTCAGCTATCTAACTATGGCTACACCTTC | CASSYSFQLSNYGYTF
TRBJ2-3 | TRBV20-1 | TRBD2 | many | TGCAGTGCTAGAGTCAGAGCGGGGGAACGTACGCAGTATTTT | CSARVRAGERTQYF
TRBJ1-5 | TRBV6-2/TRBV6-3 | . | once | TGTGCCAGGTGCCTATGGGCACCTAACCAGCCCCAGCATTTT | CARCLWAPNQPQHF
TRBJ1-6 | TRBV6-6 | . | many | TGTGCCAGCAGTTACTCGAATCCGCGAACAATTAATTCACCCCTCCACTTT | CASSYSNPRTINSPLHF
TRBJ2-6 | TRBV28 | . | many | TGTGCCACCGGGAGCTCTGGGGCCAACGTCCTGACTTTC | CATGSSGANVLTF
TRBJ1-4 | TRBV20-1 | TRBD1 | many | TGCAGTGCTACGCCGGGACAGGTTAATGAAAAACTGTTTTTT | CSATPGQVNEKLFF
TRBJ1-6 | TRBV5-1 | . | many | TGCGCCAGCAGCACCGGCGGGGATTCACCCCTCCACTTT | CASSTGGDSPLHF
TRBJ1-5 | TRBV12-3/TRBV12-4 | . | many | TGTGCCAGCAGTTTACGGACAGGCAATCAGCCCCAGCATTTT | CASSLRTGNQPQHF
TRBJ2-4 | TRBV5-1 | . | many | TGCGCCAGCAGCTCCCCGGGACTGGAAAACATTCAGTACTTC | CASSSPGLENIQYF
TRBJ1-1 | TRBV6-2/TRBV6-3 | . | many | TGTGCCAGCAGTTATCCGCTGTACAGGAACACTGAAGCTTTCTTT | CASSYPLYRNTEAFF
TRBJ1-5 | TRBV5-1 | . | many | TGCGCCAGCAAGGCGGGGGACAATCAGCCCCAGCATTTT | CASKAGDNQPQHF
TRBJ2-2 | TRBV3-1 | TRBD1 | . | TGTGCCAGCAGCCAAGGCTACGACAGGGGAACCGGGGAGCTGTTTTTT | CASSQGYDRGTGELFF
TRBJ1-5 | TRBV4-1 | . | many | TGCGCCAGCAGCCAAGGTTGGTCTGTGGCAGGAAATCAGCCCCAGCATTTT | CASSQGWSVAGNQPQHF
TRBJ2-3 | TRBV20-1 | . | many | TGCAGTGAAGGGGGTCGGCCGCAGTATTTT | CSEGGRPQYF
TRBJ1-1 | TRBV29-1 | . | many | TGCAGCGTTGCCTTTGAGGGATTGCTGAACACTGAAGCTTTCTTT | CSVAFEGLLNTEAFF
TRBJ2-3 | TRBV5-6 | TRBD1 | . | TGTGCCAGCAGCTTCGCCACAGGGGGAGGCACAGATACGCAGTATTTT | CASSFATGGGTDTQYF
TRBJ1-6 | TRBV5-5 | TRBD1 | many | TGTGCCAGCAGCTTCCGGACAGGGGGAGTATCACCCCTCCACTTT | CASSFRTGGVSPLHF
TRBJ1-1 | TRBV7-9 | . | few | TGTGCCAGCAGCTACCAGACAGTGAACACTGAAGCTTTCTTT | CASSYQTVNTEAFF
TRBJ2-7 | TRBV7-2 | . | many | TGTGCCAGCAGCTGGGCCTACGAGCAGTACTTC | CASSWAYEQYF
TRBJ2-5 | TRBV29-1 | . | many | TGCAGCGTTGGGGAGACCCAGTACTTC | CSVGETQYF
TRBJ2-2 | TRBV18 | . | many | TGTGCCAGCTCACTACCGGGACTGAGGAACACCGGGGAGCTGTTTTTT | CASSLPGLRNTGELFF